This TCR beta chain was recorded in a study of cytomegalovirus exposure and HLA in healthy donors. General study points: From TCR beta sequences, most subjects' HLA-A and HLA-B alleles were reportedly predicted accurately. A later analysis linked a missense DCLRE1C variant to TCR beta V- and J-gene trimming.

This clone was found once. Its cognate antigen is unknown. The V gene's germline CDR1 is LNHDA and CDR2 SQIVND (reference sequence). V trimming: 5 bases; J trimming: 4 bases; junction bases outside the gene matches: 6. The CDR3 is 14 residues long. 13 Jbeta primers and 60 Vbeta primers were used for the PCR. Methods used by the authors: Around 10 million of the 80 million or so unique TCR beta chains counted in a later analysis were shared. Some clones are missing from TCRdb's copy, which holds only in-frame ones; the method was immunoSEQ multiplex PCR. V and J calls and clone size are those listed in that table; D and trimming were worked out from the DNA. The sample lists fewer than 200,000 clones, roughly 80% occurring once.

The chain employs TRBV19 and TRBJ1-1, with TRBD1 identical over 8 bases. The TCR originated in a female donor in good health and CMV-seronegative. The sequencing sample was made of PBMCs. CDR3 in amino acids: CASSPQGEITEAFF. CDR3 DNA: TGTGCCAGTAGTCCACAGGGGGAGATCACTGAAGCTTTCTTT.